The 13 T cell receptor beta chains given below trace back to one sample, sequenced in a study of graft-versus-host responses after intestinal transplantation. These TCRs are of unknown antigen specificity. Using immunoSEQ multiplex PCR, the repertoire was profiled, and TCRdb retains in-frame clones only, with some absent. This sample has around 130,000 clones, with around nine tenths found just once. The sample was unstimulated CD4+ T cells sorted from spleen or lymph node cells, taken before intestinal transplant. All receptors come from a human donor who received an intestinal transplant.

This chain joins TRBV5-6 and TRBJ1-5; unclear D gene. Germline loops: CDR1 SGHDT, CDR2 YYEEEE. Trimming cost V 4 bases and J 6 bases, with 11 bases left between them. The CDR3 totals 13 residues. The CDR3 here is CASSTREFQPQHF. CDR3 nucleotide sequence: TGTGCCAGCAGCACTCGAGAGTTTCAGCCCCAGCATTTT.

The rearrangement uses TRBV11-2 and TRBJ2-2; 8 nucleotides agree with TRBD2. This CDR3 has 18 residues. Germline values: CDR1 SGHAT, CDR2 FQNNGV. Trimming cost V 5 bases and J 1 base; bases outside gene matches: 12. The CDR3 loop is CASSPSGGGYLNTGELFF. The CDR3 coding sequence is TGTGCCAGCAGCCCCTCCGGGGGGGGATACCTGAACACCGGGGAGCTGTTTTTT.

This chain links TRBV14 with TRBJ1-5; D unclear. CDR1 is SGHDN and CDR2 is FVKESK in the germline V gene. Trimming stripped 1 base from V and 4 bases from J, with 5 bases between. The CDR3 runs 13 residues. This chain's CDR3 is CASSQGGNQPQHF. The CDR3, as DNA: TGTGCCAGCAGCCAAGGAGGGAATCAGCCCCAGCATTTT.

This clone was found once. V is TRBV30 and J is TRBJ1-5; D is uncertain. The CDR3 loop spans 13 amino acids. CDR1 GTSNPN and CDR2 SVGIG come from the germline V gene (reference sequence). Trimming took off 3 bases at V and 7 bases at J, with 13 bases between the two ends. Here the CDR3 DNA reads TGTGCCTGGAGCGTGGACCCCAGACAGCCCCAGCATTTT. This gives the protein CAWSVDPRQPQHF. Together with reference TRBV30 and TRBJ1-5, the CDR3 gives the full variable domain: SQTIHQWPATLVQPVGSPLSLECTVEGTSNPNLYWYRQAAGRGLQLLFYSVGIGQISSEVPQNLSASRPQDRQFILSSKKLLLSDSGFYLCAWSVDPRQPQHFGDGTRLSIL.

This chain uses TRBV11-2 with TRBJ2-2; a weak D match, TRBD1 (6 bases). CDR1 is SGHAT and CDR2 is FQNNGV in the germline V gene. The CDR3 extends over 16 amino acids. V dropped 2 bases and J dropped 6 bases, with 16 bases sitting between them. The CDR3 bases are TGTGCCAGCAGCTTACTTGGGGGCCTCGAGGCCGGGGAGCTGTTTTTT. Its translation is CASSLLGGLEAGELFF.

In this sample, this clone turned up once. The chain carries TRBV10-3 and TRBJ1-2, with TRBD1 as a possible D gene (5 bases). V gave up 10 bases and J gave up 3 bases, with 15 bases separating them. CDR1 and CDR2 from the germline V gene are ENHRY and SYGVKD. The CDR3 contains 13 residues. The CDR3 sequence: CARSDGTDYGYTF. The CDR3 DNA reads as TGTGCCAGATCTGACGGGACTGACTATGGCTACACCTTC.

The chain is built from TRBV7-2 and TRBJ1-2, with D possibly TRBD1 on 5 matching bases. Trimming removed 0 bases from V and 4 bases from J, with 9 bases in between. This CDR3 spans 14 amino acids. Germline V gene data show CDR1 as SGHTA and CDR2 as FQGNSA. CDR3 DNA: TGTGCCAGCAGCTTAGCCCTGGGGGGCTATGGCTACACCTTC. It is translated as CASSLALGGYGYTF.

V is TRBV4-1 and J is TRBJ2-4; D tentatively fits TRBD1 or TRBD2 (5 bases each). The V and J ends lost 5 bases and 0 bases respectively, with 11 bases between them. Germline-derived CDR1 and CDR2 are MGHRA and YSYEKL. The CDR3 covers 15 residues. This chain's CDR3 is CASSDTGLAKNIQYF. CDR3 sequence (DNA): TGCGCCAGCAGCGACACAGGACTAGCCAAAAACATTCAGTACTTC.

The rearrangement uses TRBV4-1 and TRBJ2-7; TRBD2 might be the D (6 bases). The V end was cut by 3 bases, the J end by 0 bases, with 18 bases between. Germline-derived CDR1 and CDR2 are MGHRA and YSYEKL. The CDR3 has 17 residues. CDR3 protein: CASSQLPPSAYSYEQYF. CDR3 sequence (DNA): TGCGCCAGCAGCCAGTTACCTCCTAGCGCATACTCCTACGAGCAGTACTTC.

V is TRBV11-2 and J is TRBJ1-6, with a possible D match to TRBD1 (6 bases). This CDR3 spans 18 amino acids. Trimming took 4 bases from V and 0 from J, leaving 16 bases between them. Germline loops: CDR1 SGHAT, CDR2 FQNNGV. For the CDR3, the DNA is TGTGCCAGCAGCTCTCGACTCACAGGGAGCTCCTATAATTCACCCCTCCACTTT. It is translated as CASSSRLTGSSYNSPLHF.

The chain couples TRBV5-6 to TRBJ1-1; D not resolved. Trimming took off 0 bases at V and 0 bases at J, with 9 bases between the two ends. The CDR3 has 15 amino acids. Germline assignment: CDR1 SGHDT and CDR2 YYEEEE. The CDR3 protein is CASSLAGDVNTEAFF. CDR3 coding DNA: TGTGCCAGCAGCTTGGCGGGCGATGTGAACACTGAAGCTTTCTTT.

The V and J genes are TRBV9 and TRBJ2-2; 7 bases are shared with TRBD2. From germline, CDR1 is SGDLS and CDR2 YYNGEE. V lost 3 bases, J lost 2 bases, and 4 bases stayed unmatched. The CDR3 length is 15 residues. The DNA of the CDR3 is TGTGCCAGCAGCGGACTAGCCCGAAACACCGGGGAGCTGTTTTTT. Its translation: CASSGLARNTGELFF.

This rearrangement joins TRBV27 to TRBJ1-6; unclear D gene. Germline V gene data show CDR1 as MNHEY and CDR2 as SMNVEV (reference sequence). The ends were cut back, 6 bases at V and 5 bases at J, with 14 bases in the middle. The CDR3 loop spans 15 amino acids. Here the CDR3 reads CASSPFMGNNSPLHF. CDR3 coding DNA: TGTGCCAGCAGCCCCTTTATGGGTAATAATTCACCCCTCCACTTT.